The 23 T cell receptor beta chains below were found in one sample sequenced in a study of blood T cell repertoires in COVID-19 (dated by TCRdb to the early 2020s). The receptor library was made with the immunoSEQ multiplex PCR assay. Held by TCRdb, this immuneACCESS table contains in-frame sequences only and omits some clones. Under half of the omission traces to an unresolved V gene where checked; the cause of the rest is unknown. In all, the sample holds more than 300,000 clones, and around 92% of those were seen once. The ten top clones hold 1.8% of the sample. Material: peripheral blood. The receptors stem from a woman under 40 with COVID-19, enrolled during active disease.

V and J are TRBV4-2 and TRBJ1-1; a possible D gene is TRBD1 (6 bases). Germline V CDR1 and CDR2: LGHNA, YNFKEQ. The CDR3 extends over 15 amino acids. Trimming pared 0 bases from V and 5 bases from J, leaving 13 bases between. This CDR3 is CASSQEGGQTTEAFF. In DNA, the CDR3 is TGTGCCAGCAGCCAAGAGGGGGGGCAGACAACTGAAGCTTTCTTT.

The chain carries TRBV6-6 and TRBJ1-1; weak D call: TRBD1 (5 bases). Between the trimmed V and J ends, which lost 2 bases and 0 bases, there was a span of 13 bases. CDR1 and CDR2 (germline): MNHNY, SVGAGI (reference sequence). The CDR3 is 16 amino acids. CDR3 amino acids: CASSYPTDTMNTEAFF. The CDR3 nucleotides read TGTGCCAGCAGTTACCCGACAGATACTATGAACACTGAAGCTTTCTTT.

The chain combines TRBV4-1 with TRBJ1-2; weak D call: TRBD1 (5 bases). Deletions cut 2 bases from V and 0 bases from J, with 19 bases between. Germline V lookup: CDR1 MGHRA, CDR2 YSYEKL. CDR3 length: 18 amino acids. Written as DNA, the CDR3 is TGCGCCAGCAGCCAATCCTTTCCAGTTAAGGGGACTAACTATGGCTACACCTTC. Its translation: CASSQSFPVKGTNYGYTF.

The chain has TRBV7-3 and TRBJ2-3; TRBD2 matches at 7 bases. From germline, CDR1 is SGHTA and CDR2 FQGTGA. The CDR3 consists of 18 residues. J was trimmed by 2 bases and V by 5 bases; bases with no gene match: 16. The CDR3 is CASSPGLVRAPFTDTQYF. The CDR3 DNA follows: TGTGCCAGCAGCCCAGGACTAGTCCGGGCCCCATTCACAGATACGCAGTATTTT.

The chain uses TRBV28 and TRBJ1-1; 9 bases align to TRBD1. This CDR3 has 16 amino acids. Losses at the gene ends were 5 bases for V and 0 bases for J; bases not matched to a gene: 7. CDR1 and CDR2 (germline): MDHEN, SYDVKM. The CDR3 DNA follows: TGTGCCAGCAGTCCACTCCGGGACAGGGTGAACACTGAAGCTTTCTTT. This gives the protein CASSPLRDRVNTEAFF. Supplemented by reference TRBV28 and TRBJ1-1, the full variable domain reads DVKVTQSSRYLVKRTGEKVFLECVQDMDHENMFWYRQDPGLGLRLIYFSYDVKMKEKGDIPEGYSVSREKKERFSLILESASTNQTSMYLCASSPLRDRVNTEAFFGQGTRLTVV.

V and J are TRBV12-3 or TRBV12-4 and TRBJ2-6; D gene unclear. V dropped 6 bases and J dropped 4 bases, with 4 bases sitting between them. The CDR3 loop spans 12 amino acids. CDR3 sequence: CASSPGANVLTF. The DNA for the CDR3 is TGTGCCAGCAGCCCGGGGGCCAACGTCCTGACTTTC.

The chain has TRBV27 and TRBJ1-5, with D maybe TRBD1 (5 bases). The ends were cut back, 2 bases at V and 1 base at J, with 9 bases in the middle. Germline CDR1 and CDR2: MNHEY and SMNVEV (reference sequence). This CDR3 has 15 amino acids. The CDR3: CASSLARGSNQPQHF. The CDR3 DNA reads TGTGCCAGCAGTTTAGCTAGGGGAAGCAATCAGCCCCAGCATTTT.

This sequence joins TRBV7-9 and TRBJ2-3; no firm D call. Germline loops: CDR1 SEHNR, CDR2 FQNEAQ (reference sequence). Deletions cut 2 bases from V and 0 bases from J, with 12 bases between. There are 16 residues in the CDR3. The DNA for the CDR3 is TGTGCCAGCAGCTTACCCTGGTTGAGTAGCACAGATACGCAGTATTTT. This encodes CASSLPWLSSTDTQYF.

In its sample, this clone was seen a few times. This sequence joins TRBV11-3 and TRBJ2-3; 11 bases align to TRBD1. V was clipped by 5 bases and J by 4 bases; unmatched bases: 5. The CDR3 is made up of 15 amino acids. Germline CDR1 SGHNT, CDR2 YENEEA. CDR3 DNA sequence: TGTGCCAGCAGCCAGGGACAGGGGGGGGCAGATACGCAGTATTTT. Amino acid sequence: CASSQGQGGADTQYF.

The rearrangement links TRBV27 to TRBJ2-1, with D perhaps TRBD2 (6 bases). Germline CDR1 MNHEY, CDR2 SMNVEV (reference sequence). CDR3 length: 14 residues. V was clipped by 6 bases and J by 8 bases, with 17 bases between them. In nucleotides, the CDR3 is TGTGCCAGCAGGCTGGCGTCCCTAGCGTATGAGCAGTTCTTC. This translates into CASRLASLAYEQFF.

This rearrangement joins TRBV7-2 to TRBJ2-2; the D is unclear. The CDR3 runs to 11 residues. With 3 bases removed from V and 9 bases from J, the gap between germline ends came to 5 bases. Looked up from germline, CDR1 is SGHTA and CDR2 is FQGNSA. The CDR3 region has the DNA TGTGCCAGCAGCTTTGAGCGGGAGCTGTTTTTT. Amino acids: CASSFERELFF.

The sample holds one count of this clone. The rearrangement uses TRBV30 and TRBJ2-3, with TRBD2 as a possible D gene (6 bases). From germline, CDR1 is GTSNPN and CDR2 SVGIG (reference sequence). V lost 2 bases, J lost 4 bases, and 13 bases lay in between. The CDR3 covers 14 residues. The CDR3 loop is CAWSLLGGADTQYF. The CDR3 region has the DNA TGTGCCTGGAGTCTCTTGGGGGGTGCAGATACGCAGTATTTT. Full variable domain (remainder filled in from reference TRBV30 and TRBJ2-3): SQTIHQWPATLVQPVGSPLSLECTVEGTSNPNLYWYRQAAGRGLQLLFYSVGIGQISSEVPQNLSASRPQDRQFILSSKKLLLSDSGFYLCAWSLLGGADTQYFGPGTRLTVL.

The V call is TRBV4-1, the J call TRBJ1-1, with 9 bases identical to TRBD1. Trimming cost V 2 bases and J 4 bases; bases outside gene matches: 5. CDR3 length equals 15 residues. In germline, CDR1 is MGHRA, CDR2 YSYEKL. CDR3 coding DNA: TGCGCCAGCAGCCAACAGACAGGGGGTCGCACTGAAGCTTTCTTT. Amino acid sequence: CASSQQTGGRTEAFF.

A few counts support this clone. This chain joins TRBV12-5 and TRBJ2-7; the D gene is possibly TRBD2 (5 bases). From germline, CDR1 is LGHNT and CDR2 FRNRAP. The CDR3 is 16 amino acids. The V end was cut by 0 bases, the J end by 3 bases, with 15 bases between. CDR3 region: CASGLVGGHLSYEQYF. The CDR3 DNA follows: TGTGCTAGTGGTTTGGTCGGAGGCCATCTGAGCTACGAGCAGTACTTC.

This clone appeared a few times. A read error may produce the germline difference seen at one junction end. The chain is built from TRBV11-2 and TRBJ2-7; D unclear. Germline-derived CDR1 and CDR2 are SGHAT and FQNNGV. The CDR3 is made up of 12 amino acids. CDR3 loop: CASSLVVGTAVF. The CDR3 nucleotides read TGTGCCAGCAGCTTAGTCGTAGGCACCGCGGTCTTC.

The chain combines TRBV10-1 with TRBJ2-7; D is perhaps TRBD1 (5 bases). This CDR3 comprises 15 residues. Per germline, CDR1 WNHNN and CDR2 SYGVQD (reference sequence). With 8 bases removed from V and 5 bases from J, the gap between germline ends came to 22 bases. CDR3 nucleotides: TGCGCCAGCCTCGTAGTGGGGCGAGTTTGCGACGAGCAGTACTTC. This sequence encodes CASLVVGRVCDEQYF.

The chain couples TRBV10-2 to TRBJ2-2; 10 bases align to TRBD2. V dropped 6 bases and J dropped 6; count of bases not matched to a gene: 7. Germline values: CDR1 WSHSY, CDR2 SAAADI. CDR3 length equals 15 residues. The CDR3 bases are TGCGCCAGCAGGCTAGCGGGGGCTACGGCCGGGGAGCTGTTTTTT. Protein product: CASRLAGATAGELFF.

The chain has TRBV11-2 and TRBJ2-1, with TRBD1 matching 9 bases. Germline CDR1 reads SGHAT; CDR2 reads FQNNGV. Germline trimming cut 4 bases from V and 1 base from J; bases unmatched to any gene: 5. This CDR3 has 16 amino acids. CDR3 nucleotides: TGTGCCAGCAGCTCACGGACAGGGGCATCCTACAATGAGCAGTTCTTC. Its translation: CASSSRTGASYNEQFF.

DNA for the CDR3: TGCGCCAGCAGCCAAAGGGACAGATCTAACTATGGCTACACCTTC. Amino acids: CASSQRDRSNYGYTF. This chain joins TRBV5-1 and TRBJ1-2, with 7 bases fitting TRBD1. CDR1 is SGHRS, CDR2 YFSETQ, per germline. V was clipped by 4 bases and J by 0 bases; unmatched bases: 6. The CDR3 sequence is 15 residues long.

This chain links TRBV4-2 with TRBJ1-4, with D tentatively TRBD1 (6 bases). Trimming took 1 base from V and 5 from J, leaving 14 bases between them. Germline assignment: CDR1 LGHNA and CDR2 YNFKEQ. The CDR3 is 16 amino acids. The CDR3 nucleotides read TGTGCCAGCAGCCAAGGGTTAATAGGGGGAAATGAAAAACTGTTTTTT. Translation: CASSQGLIGGNEKLFF.

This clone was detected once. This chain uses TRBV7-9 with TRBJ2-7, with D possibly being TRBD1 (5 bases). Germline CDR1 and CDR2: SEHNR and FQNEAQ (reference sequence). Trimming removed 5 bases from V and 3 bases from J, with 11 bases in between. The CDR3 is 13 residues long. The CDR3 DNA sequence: TGTGCCAGCAGCCCCACAGGATACTACGAGCAGTACTTC. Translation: CASSPTGYYEQYF.

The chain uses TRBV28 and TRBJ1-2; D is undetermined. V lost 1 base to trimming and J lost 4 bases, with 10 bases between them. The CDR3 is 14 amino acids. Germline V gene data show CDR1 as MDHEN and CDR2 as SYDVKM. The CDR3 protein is CASSLSPRTYGYTF. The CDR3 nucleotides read TGTGCCAGCAGTTTATCCCCGAGAACCTATGGCTACACCTTC.

The CDR3 coding sequence is TGTGCCAGCAGCTTAGGGGCGGGAACCGGGGAGCTGTTTTTT. This sequence encodes CASSLGAGTGELFF. The rearrangement joins TRBV5-5 to TRBJ2-2; D is possibly TRBD2 (6 bases). This CDR3 contains 14 residues. In germline, CDR1 is SGHKS, CDR2 YYEKEE (reference sequence). With 2 bases removed from V and 5 bases from J, the gap between germline ends came to 10 bases.